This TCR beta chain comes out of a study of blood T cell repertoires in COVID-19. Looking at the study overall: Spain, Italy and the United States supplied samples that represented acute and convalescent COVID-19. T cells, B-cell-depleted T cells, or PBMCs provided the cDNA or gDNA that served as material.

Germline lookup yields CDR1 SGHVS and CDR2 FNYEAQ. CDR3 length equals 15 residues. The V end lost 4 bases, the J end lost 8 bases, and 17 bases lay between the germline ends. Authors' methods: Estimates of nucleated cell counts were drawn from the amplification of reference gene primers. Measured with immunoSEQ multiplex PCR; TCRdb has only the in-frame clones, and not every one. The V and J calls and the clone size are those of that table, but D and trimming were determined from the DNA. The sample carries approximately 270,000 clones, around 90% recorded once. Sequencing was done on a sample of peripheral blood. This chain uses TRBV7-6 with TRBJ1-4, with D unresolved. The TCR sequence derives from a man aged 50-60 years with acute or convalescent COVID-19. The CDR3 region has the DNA TGTGCCAGCAGCTCCGGCGGGGTGCCTGCAGAAAAACTGTTTTTT. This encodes CASSSGGVPAEKLFF.